This T cell receptor beta chain was captured by sequencing in a study of blood T cell repertoires in COVID-19. Across the whole study: Sample material is recorded as cDNA or gDNA derived from T cells, B-cell-depleted T cells, or PBMCs.

Using immunoSEQ multiplex PCR, the repertoire was profiled, and TCRdb retains in-frame clones only, with some absent. The sample holds more than 200,000 clones, under 85% seen once. CDR3 length: 14 amino acids. V gave up 0 bases and J gave up 7 bases, with 10 bases separating them. CDR1 is SGHRS and CDR2 is YFSETQ in the germline V gene. Participants were aged 18 to 89 years, lived in roughly 25 US areas, and enrolled virtually. Sequenced: PBMCs or T cells enriched from blood (not recorded which). The chain employs TRBV5-1 and TRBJ2-2, with D possibly matching TRBD2 (5 bases). This TCR derives from a man aged 60-69 years who had recovered from COVID-19. The CDR3 loop reads CASSLGRVDGELFF. The CDR3 bases are TGCGCCAGCAGCTTGGGGCGGGTTGACGGGGAGCTGTTTTTT.